The entry that follows covers one T cell receptor beta chain sequence. This sample stems from a study of T-cell reconstitution after alpha-beta-depleted transplantation in children. The germline CDR1 and CDR2 sequences are LGHNA and YNFKEQ. The CDR3 has 16 amino acids. V lost 0 bases and J lost 4, with 12 bases in between. Construction of the TCRbeta library involved unique molecular identifiers. TCRdb passed the PCR reads through MiXCR, listing each CDR3 protein once. The sample holds about 640,000 distinct CDR3 sequences; approximately 17% are singletons and the top ten take approximately 1%. The receptor was derived from a human donor who donated a stem cell graft to a child with acute myeloid leukemia. Sequences were derived from PBMCs from the stem cell graft donor, sampled from the stem cell graft. The chain is built from TRBV4-2 and TRBJ2-2, with TRBD1 as a possible D gene (6 bases). The CDR3 DNA sequence: TGTGCCAGCAGCCAAGAAGGGGCAGGGGCCACCGGGGAGCTGTTTTTT. The encoded protein is CASSQEGAGATGELFF.